This T cell receptor (beta chain) was found in a study of CD8+ T cells in alopecia areata. Researchers took lesional scalp punch biopsies and peripheral blood from people who were alopecia areata patients. RNA, once extracted, was reverse transcribed into cDNA for use as the sequencing template. Assay: immunoSEQ multiplex PCR; the TCRdb copy retains only in-frame clones and omits some. Here the sample spans around 5,900 clones, roughly three fifths being singletons. Study results and caveats: Although TCR sharing was seen in mice, sharing across patients was less clear, possibly for HLA-related reasons.

The CDR3 runs 15 residues. CDR1 and CDR2 from the germline V gene are KGHSH and LQKENI. V was trimmed by 2 bases and J by 2 bases, leaving 12 bases between them. Of note for this clone: Its antigen is not identified.

Sequenced input: skin. This TCR came from a human donor with alopecia areata. The chain is built from TRBV18 and TRBJ1-1; D gene ambiguous. CDR3 in DNA: TGTGCCAGCTCACCAGGCCACTTTGTAAACACTGAAGCTTTCTTT. Its translation: CASSPGHFVNTEAFF.